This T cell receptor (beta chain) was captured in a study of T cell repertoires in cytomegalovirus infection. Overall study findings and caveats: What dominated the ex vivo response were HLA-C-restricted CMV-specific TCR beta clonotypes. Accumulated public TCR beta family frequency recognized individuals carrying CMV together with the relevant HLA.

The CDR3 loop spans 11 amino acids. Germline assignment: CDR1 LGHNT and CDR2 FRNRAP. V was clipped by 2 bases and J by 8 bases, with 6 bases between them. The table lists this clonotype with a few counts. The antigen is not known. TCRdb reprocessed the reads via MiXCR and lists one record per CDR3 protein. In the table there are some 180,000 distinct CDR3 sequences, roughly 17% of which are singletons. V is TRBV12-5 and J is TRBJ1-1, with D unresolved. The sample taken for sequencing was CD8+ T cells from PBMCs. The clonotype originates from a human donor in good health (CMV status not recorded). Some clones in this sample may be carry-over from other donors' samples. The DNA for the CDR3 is TGTGCTAGTGGTTTGCGGGGAGAAGCTTTCTTT. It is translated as CASGLRGEAFF.